Listed below are T cell receptor beta chains from one sample, sequenced in a study of blood T cell repertoires in COVID-19. The table came from immunoSEQ multiplex PCR; TCRdb's copy has only in-frame clones and leaves some out. The repertoire holds some 350,000 clones, roughly 86% seen once, with approximately 7.4% in the top ten. The source material was peripheral blood. Receptors were obtained from a woman between 65 and 79 years old with COVID-19, enrolled during active disease. Both conserved end residues are part of each CDR3. The order of the fields is D gene, J gene, V gene, clone size, CDR3 protein. A D gene is named only where the DNA matches it firmly. The listing skips clone size in some rows; elsewhere it reads once, few, many or a size class.

D gene: TRBD1; J gene: TRBJ1-1; V gene: TRBV28; clone size: .; CDR3 protein: CASRPSDRGNTEAFF
D gene: .; J gene: TRBJ2-5; V gene: TRBV12-5; clone size: .; CDR3 protein: CASGLPSQYF
D gene: .; J gene: TRBJ1-2; V gene: TRBV3-1/TRBV3-2; clone size: .; CDR3 protein: CASSRTSYDYGYTF
D gene: .; J gene: TRBJ1-5; V gene: TRBV6-5; clone size: .; CDR3 protein: CASGIMAATNQPQHF
D gene: .; J gene: TRBJ1-1; V gene: TRBV7-9; clone size: few; CDR3 protein: CASSLGSTEAFF
D gene: .; J gene: TRBJ1-1; V gene: TRBV19; clone size: .; CDR3 protein: CASSTLTGYEAFF
D gene: TRBD1; J gene: TRBJ2-6; V gene: TRBV3-1/TRBV3-2; clone size: .; CDR3 protein: CASGRGPGANVLTF
D gene: TRBD2; J gene: TRBJ2-1; V gene: TRBV10-3; clone size: once; CDR3 protein: CAISPNLGASGGVFNEQFF
D gene: TRBD2; J gene: TRBJ2-7; V gene: TRBV4-3; clone size: .; CDR3 protein: CASSQVYGTSGGFTYEQYF
D gene: TRBD1; J gene: TRBJ2-3; V gene: TRBV6-1; clone size: .; CDR3 protein: CASSASGTGGGGTDTQYF
D gene: .; J gene: TRBJ2-7; V gene: TRBV11-2; clone size: once; CDR3 protein: CASSLVQGWYEQYF
D gene: TRBD2; J gene: TRBJ2-1; V gene: TRBV7-6; clone size: .; CDR3 protein: CASSLGTTTYNEQFF
D gene: TRBD2; J gene: TRBJ2-1; V gene: TRBV3-1/TRBV3-2; clone size: .; CDR3 protein: CASSLRDYGGLFF
D gene: .; J gene: TRBJ2-3; V gene: TRBV6-5; clone size: .; CDR3 protein: CASSPGTSTDTQYF
D gene: .; J gene: TRBJ1-2; V gene: TRBV29-1; clone size: .; CDR3 protein: CSVEDWSANYGYTF
D gene: TRBD2; J gene: TRBJ2-3; V gene: TRBV7-9; clone size: .; CDR3 protein: CASSPGASGADTQYF
D gene: TRBD1; J gene: TRBJ1-1; V gene: TRBV2; clone size: .; CDR3 protein: CASIGGIKMRTEAFF
D gene: .; J gene: TRBJ1-3; V gene: TRBV7-2; clone size: .; CDR3 protein: CASSFNPGQGNTIYF
D gene: .; J gene: TRBJ2-5; V gene: TRBV28; clone size: .; CDR3 protein: CASSLAGQQETQYF
D gene: TRBD2; J gene: TRBJ2-1; V gene: TRBV30; clone size: .; CDR3 protein: CAWRFVGRGGRNEQFF
D gene: TRBD1; J gene: TRBJ1-1; V gene: TRBV19; clone size: .; CDR3 protein: CASIDLAGTGATEAFF
D gene: TRBD2; J gene: TRBJ2-7; V gene: TRBV18; clone size: .; CDR3 protein: CASSPPSGGADEQYF
D gene: .; J gene: TRBJ2-1; V gene: TRBV6-1; clone size: .; CDR3 protein: CASSERTFSYNEQFF
D gene: .; J gene: TRBJ1-1; V gene: TRBV12-3/TRBV12-4; clone size: .; CDR3 protein: CASSSVDTEAFF
D gene: TRBD2; J gene: TRBJ2-1; V gene: TRBV12-5; clone size: .; CDR3 protein: CASGWKPGLAGAEQFF
D gene: .; J gene: TRBJ1-6; V gene: TRBV5-1; clone size: .; CDR3 protein: CASGSGVNSPLHF
D gene: .; J gene: TRBJ2-7; V gene: TRBV4-3; clone size: once; CDR3 protein: CASSQDRGIYEQYF
D gene: TRBD1; J gene: TRBJ1-2; V gene: TRBV19; clone size: .; CDR3 protein: CASSTQGQNFFGYTF
D gene: .; J gene: TRBJ2-3; V gene: TRBV10-3; clone size: .; CDR3 protein: CAISPDLTDTQYF
D gene: .; J gene: TRBJ2-7; V gene: TRBV5-1; clone size: .; CDR3 protein: CASSLHRQASYEQYF
D gene: TRBD1; J gene: TRBJ2-1; V gene: TRBV5-6; clone size: .; CDR3 protein: CASSGAGTGVNEQFF
D gene: TRBD1; J gene: TRBJ1-1; V gene: TRBV19; clone size: .; CDR3 protein: CASNPGTGTTEAFF
D gene: .; J gene: TRBJ1-6; V gene: TRBV27; clone size: .; CDR3 protein: CASSFRPSDSPLHF
D gene: TRBD1; J gene: TRBJ2-7; V gene: TRBV24-1; clone size: .; CDR3 protein: CATSDGDRREQYF
D gene: TRBD2; J gene: TRBJ2-7; V gene: TRBV2; clone size: .; CDR3 protein: CASSVGRGGSEQYF
D gene: TRBD1; J gene: TRBJ2-7; V gene: TRBV18; clone size: .; CDR3 protein: CASSRDRTGELEQYF
D gene: .; J gene: TRBJ1-1; V gene: TRBV3-1/TRBV3-2; clone size: .; CDR3 protein: CASSQVSDEAFF
D gene: .; J gene: TRBJ2-3; V gene: TRBV7-2; clone size: .; CDR3 protein: CASSLDGAGTTDTQYF
D gene: .; J gene: TRBJ1-2; V gene: TRBV29-1; clone size: .; CDR3 protein: CSVAIGRGYGYTF
D gene: TRBD1; J gene: TRBJ2-7; V gene: TRBV6-2/TRBV6-3; clone size: .; CDR3 protein: CASSSRTGQASYEQYF
D gene: .; J gene: TRBJ1-1; V gene: TRBV14; clone size: .; CDR3 protein: CASSQARSGNTEAFF
D gene: .; J gene: TRBJ1-2; V gene: TRBV5-8; clone size: .; CDR3 protein: CASSFRRSGYTF
D gene: TRBD2; J gene: TRBJ2-7; V gene: TRBV5-6; clone size: .; CDR3 protein: CASSLSGGSYEQYF
D gene: TRBD1; J gene: TRBJ2-2; V gene: TRBV6-5; clone size: .; CDR3 protein: CASGTGNTGELFF
D gene: .; J gene: TRBJ1-2; V gene: TRBV21-1; clone size: .; CDR3 protein: CASSPRRDRADYGYTF
D gene: .; J gene: TRBJ1-1; V gene: TRBV18; clone size: .; CDR3 protein: CASSPLQGSNTEAFF
D gene: .; J gene: TRBJ1-2; V gene: TRBV7-8; clone size: .; CDR3 protein: CASSGASDGYTF
D gene: .; J gene: TRBJ1-1; V gene: TRBV10-1; clone size: few; CDR3 protein: CANRVTANTEAFF
D gene: TRBD1; J gene: TRBJ1-2; V gene: TRBV5-4; clone size: .; CDR3 protein: CASSPGQGGYGYTF
D gene: .; J gene: TRBJ1-2; V gene: TRBV14; clone size: once; CDR3 protein: CASSRTDNRGYTF
D gene: .; J gene: TRBJ1-2; V gene: TRBV2; clone size: .; CDR3 protein: CASSGGLNYGYTF
D gene: TRBD1; J gene: TRBJ2-1; V gene: TRBV7-2; clone size: .; CDR3 protein: CASSQSGGAVEQFF
D gene: TRBD2; J gene: TRBJ2-7; V gene: TRBV4-1; clone size: .; CDR3 protein: CASSQRSGVPYEQYF
D gene: .; J gene: TRBJ1-1; V gene: TRBV7-3; clone size: .; CDR3 protein: CASSLQKNTEAFF